A single T cell receptor (beta chain) is shown here with its context. The CDR3 has 15 residues. The V end lost 2 bases, the J end lost 4 bases, and 15 bases lay between the germline ends. Per the germline V gene, CDR1 is SGHKS and CDR2 is YYEKEE (reference sequence). These data are taken from a study of blood T cell repertoires in COVID-19. Looking at the study overall: PBMCs, B-cell-depleted T cells, or T cells were the source of the cDNA or gDNA that made up the material.

Libraries were prepared by immunoSEQ multiplex PCR; TCRdb keeps only in-frame clonotypes and omits some of them. The repertoire consists of 150,000 to 200,000 clones, with 70% to 90% occurring once and the leading ten covering roughly 8.2%. The sequencing input was peripheral blood. This chain joins TRBV5-5 and TRBJ2-5; D is possibly TRBD2 (7 bases). The clonotype was recovered from a man aged 55 to 70 with acute or convalescent COVID-19. The CDR3 loop is CASSLGGGVRETQYF. CDR3 sequence (DNA): TGTGCCAGCAGCTTAGGAGGGGGGGTACGAGAGACCCAGTACTTC.